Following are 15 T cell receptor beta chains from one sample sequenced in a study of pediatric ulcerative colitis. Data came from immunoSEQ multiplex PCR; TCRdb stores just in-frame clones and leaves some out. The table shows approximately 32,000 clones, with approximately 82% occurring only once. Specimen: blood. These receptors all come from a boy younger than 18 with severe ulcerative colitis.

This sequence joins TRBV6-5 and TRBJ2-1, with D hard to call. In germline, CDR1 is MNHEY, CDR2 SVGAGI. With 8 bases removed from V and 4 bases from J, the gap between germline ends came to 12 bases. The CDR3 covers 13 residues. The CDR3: CASQSEQYNEQFF. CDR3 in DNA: TGTGCCAGCCAGAGTGAACAGTACAATGAGCAGTTCTTC.

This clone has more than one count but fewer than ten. The CDR3 region has the DNA TGTGCCAGCAGTTACTCGGGGGGGCCTCGGACCGGGGAGCTGTTTTTT. This codes for CASSYSGGPRTGELFF. The rearrangement links TRBV6-5 to TRBJ2-2, with D possibly being TRBD2 (7 bases). The CDR3 length is 16 residues. Germline V CDR1 and CDR2: MNHEY, SVGAGI. Trimming stripped 0 bases from V and 5 bases from J, with 13 bases between.

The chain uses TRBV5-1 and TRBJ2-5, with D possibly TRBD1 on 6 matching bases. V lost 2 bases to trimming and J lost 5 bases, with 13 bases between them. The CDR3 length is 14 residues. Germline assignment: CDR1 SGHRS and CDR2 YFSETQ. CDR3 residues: CASSLTGSWETQYF. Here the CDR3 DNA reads TGCGCCAGCAGCTTAACAGGGTCATGGGAGACCCAGTACTTC. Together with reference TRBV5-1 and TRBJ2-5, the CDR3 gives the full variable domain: KAGVTQTPRYLIKTRGQQVTLSCSPISGHRSVSWYQQTPGQGLQFLFEYFSETQRNKGNFPGRFSGRQFSNSRSEMNVSTLELGDSALYLCASSLTGSWETQYFGPGTRLLVL.

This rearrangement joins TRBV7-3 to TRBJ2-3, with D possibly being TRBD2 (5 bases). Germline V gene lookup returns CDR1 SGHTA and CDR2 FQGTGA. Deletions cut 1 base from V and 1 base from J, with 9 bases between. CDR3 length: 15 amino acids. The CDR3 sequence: CASSLISGRTDTQYF. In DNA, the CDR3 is TGTGCCAGCAGCTTAATCAGCGGACGCACAGATACGCAGTATTTT.

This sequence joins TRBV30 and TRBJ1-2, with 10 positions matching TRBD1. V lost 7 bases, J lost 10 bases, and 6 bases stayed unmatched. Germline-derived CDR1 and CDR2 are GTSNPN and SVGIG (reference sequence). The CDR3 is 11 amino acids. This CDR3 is CAYRDRGVYTF. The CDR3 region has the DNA TGTGCCTATAGGGACAGGGGTGTCTACACCTTC. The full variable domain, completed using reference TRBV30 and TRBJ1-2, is SQTIHQWPATLVQPVGSPLSLECTVEGTSNPNLYWYRQAAGRGLQLLFYSVGIGQISSEVPQNLSASRPQDRQFILSSKKLLLSDSGFYLCAYRDRGVYTFGSGTRLTVV.

This chain's CDR3 is CASSSGQGPGYTF. In DNA, the CDR3 is TGCGCCAGCAGCTCGGGACAGGGCCCTGGCTACACCTTC. V gene TRBV5-1 combines with J gene TRBJ1-2; TRBD1 aligns across 9 bases. Germline assignment: CDR1 SGHRS and CDR2 YFSETQ. Germline trimming cut 3 bases from V and 7 bases from J; bases unmatched to any gene: 4. The CDR3 runs to 13 residues.

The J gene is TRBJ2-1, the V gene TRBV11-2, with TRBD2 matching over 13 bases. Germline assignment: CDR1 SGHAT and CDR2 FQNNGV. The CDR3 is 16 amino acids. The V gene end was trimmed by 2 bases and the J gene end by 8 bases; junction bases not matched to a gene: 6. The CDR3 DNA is TGTGCCAGCAGCTTAACCGGGACTAGCGGGGTCGATGAGCAGTTCTTC. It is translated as CASSLTGTSGVDEQFF.

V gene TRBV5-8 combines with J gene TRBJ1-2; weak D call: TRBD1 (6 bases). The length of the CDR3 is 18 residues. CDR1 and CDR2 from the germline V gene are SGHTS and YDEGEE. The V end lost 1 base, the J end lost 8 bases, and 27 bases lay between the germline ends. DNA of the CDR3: TGTGCCAGCAGCTTGTCCCCGACAGGCCTACTCGAGGGAGGAGGCTACACCTTC. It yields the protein CASSLSPTGLLEGGGYTF.

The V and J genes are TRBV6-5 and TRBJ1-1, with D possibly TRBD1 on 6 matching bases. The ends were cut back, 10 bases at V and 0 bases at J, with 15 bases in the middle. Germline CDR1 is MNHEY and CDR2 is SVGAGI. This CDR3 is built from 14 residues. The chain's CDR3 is CATQGNIMNTEAFF. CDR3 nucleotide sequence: TGTGCCACACAGGGAAATATAATGAACACTGAAGCTTTCTTT.

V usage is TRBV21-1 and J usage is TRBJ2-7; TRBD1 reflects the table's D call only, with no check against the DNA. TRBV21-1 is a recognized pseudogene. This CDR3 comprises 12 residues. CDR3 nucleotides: TGTGCCAGCAGCCGCAGGGTGGGCGAGCAGTACTTC. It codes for CASSRRVGEQYF.

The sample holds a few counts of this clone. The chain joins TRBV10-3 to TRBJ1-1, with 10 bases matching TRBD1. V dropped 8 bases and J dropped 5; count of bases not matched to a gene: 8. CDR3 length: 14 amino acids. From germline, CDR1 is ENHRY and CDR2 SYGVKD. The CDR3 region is CAIRTGQGETEAFF. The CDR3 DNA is TGTGCCATCCGTACCGGACAGGGGGAGACTGAAGCTTTCTTT.

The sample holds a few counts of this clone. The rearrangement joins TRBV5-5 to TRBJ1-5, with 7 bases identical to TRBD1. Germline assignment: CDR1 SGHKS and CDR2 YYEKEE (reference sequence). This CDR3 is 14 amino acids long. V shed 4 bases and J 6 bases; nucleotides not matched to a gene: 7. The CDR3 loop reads CASSLGQDGQPQHF. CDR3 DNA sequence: TGTGCCAGCAGCCTCGGACAGGATGGTCAGCCCCAGCATTTT.

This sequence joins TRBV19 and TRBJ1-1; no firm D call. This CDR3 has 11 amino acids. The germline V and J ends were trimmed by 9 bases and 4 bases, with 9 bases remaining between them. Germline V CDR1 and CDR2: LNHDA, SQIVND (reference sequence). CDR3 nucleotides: TGTGCCAGCAGATTGGGCACTGAAGCTTTCTTT. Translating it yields CASRLGTEAFF.

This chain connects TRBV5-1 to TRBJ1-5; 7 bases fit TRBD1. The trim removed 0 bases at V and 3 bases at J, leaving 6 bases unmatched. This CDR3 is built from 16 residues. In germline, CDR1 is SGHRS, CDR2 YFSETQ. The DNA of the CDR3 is TGCGCCAGCAGCTTGGGGGACAGTACCCCCAATCAGCCCCAGCATTTT. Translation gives CASSLGDSTPNQPQHF.

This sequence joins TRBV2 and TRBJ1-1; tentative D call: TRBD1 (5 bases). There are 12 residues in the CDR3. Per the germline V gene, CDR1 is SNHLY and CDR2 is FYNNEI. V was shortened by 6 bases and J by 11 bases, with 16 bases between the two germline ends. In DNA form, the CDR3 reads TGTGCCAGCAGCGGTAAGGGGTATGGGGCTTTCTTT. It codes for CASSGKGYGAFF.